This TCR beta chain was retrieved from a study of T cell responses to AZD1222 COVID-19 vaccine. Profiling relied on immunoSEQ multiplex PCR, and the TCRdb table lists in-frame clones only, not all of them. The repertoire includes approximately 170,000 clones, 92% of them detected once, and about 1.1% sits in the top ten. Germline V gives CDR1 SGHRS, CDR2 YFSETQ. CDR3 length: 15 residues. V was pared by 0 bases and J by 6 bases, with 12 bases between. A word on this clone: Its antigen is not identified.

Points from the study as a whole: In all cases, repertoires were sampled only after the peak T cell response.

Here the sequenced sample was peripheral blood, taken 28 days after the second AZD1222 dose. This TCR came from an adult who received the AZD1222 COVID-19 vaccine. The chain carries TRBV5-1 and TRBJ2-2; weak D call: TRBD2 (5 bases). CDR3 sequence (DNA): TGCGCCAGCAGCTTGGCCGCTCTCGGGGCCGGGGAGCTGTTTTTT. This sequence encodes CASSLAALGAGELFF. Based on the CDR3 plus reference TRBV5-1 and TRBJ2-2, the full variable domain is KAGVTQTPRYLIKTRGQQVTLSCSPISGHRSVSWYQQTPGQGLQFLFEYFSETQRNKGNFPGRFSGRQFSNSRSEMNVSTLELGDSALYLCASSLAALGAGELFFGEGSRLTVL.